This TCR beta chain was profiled in a study of T cell responses to AZD1222 COVID-19 vaccine. Looking at the study overall: Analyses pooled second doses at about 4 or about 12 weeks. Study-level findings and limits: The donors showed a predominance of white British ancestry and of females, with possible underestimation of clonal diversity. It was only a handful of AZD1222 recipients who were seropositive at baseline. Nearly half of spike-specific TCRs reportedly target variant regions that are unmutated in the B.1.351 and B.1.1.7 variants.

TCRdb keeps only in-frame clones here, not all; method: immunoSEQ multiplex PCR. This sample has approximately 110,000 clones, with roughly 84% found just once. On this clone: No antigen is known for it.

The CDR3 contains 14 residues. V lost 7 bases and J 0 bases, leaving 13 bases between the germline ends. Germline assignment: CDR1 LNHDA and CDR2 SQIVND (reference sequence). The sequencing here drew on peripheral blood, taken on day 0 of AZD1222 vaccination. This receptor was identified in an adult in good health. The V call is TRBV19, the J call TRBJ2-7; the D gene is possibly TRBD2 (6 bases). DNA for the CDR3: TGTGCCAGTAAATTAGCGGTGAGCTCCTACGAGCAGTACTTC. As protein: CASKLAVSSYEQYF.